The 4 T cell receptor beta chains below come from one sample, sequenced in a study of cytomegalovirus exposure and HLA in healthy donors. The PCR employed 60 Vbeta primers together with 13 Jbeta primers. The data were produced by immunoSEQ multiplex PCR, yet TCRdb's version contains in-frame clones alone and is incomplete. The sample holds about 160,000 clones, 70% to 85% seen once. Input material: PBMCs. These receptors originate from a man aged 50 to 59 in good health and CMV-seropositive.

This clone was found once. This rearrangement joins TRBV27 to TRBJ1-4; 7 bases are a match to TRBD1. V shed 2 bases and J 11 bases; nucleotides not matched to a gene: 5. Looked up from germline, CDR1 is MNHEY and CDR2 is SMNVEV (reference sequence). This CDR3 comprises 13 residues. The DNA of the CDR3 is TGTGCCAGCAGTTTAGACAGGGCGGAGAAACTGTTTTTT. Protein sequence: CASSLDRAEKLFF.

J is TRBJ2-7 and V is TRBV5-1; D possibly corresponds to TRBD1 (5 bases). The CDR3 is 13 residues long. Trimming stripped 4 bases from V and 2 bases from J, with 10 bases between. Per germline, CDR1 SGHRS and CDR2 YFSETQ. The CDR3 DNA is TGCGCCAGCAGCCGGACAACCCCCTACGAGCAGTACTTC. This codes for CASSRTTPYEQYF.

DNA for the CDR3: TGTGCCAGCAGCTTGGGACAGGGGGCGCCTAACCAAGAGACCCAGTACTTC. It encodes CASSLGQGAPNQETQYF. The V gene is TRBV5-8, the J gene TRBJ2-5; 10 bases are shared with TRBD1. The CDR3 consists of 17 residues. The germline V gene encodes CDR1 SGHTS and CDR2 YDEGEE. Losses at the gene ends were 0 bases for V and 0 bases for J; bases not matched to a gene: 5.

This chain links TRBV2 with TRBJ1-5, with a possible D match to TRBD1 (5 bases). V was cut by 8 bases and J by 4 bases, with 15 bases left in between. Per germline, CDR1 SNHLY and CDR2 FYNNEI. This CDR3 has 14 residues. For the CDR3, the DNA is TGTGCCAGCGGCCTTAGACAGACTAATCAGCCCCAGCATTTT. Its protein product is CASGLRQTNQPQHF.